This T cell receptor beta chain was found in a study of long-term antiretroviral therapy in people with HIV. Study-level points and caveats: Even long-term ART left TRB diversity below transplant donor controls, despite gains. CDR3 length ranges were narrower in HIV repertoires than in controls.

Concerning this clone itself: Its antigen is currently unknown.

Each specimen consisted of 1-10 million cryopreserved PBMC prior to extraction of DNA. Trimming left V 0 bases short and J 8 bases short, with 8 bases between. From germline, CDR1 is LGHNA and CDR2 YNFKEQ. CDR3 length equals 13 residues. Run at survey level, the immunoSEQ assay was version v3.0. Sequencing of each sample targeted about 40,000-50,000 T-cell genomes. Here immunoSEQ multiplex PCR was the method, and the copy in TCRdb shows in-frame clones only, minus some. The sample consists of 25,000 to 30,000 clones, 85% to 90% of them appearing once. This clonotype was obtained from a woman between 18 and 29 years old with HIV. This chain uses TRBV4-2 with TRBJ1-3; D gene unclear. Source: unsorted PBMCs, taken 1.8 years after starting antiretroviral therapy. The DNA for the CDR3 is TGTGCCAGCAGCCAAGATAAGGGTTACACCATATATTTT. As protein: CASSQDKGYTIYF.